The 23 T cell receptor beta chains below were found in one sample sequenced in a study of ipilimumab plus nivolumab after autologous stem cell transplantation. Using immunoSEQ multiplex PCR, the repertoire was profiled, and TCRdb retains in-frame clones only, with some absent. The sample lists some 44,000 clones; roughly 90% were seen once. The sequenced sample was PBMCs, obtained in a trial of ipilimumab plus nivolumab as post-transplant consolidation. All receptors derive from a male donor with multiple myeloma.

The sample holds a few counts of this clone. The chain employs TRBV5-6 and TRBJ1-2; 7 bases agree with TRBD1. Trimming removed 2 bases from V and 8 bases from J; junction bases left unmatched: 6. Looked up from germline, CDR1 is SGHDT and CDR2 is YYEEEE. This CDR3 contains 13 residues. The CDR3 sequence: CASSFHRGGGYTF. The CDR3 DNA follows: TGTGCCAGCAGCTTTCACAGGGGAGGGGGCTACACCTTC. The complete variable domain, with remaining parts taken from reference TRBV5-6 and TRBJ1-2, reads DAGVTQSPTHLIKTRGQQVTLRCSPKSGHDTVSWYQQALGQGPQFIFQYYEEEERQRGNFPDRFSGHQFPNYSSELNVNALLLGDSALYLCASSFHRGGGYTFGSGTRLTVV.

This chain uses TRBV5-6 with TRBJ2-2, with 7 bases lining up with TRBD1. The J segment lost 5 bases and the V segment lost 4 bases, leaving 11 bases of the junction unmatched. From germline, CDR1 is SGHDT and CDR2 YYEEEE. This CDR3 spans 16 amino acids. In nucleotides, the CDR3 is TGTGCCAGCAGCCCCGGATCGACAGGGACGACCGGGGAGCTGTTTTTT. Protein sequence: CASSPGSTGTTGELFF.

V and J are TRBV27 and TRBJ2-5; D assignment may be TRBD1 or TRBD2 (5 bases each). The CDR3 consists of 15 residues. V lost 5 bases, J lost 2 bases, and 15 bases lay in between. The germline V gene encodes CDR1 MNHEY and CDR2 SMNVEV (reference sequence). The CDR3 region has the DNA TGTGCCAGCAGTGCGAACGGGGCTTGGCAAGAGACCCAGTACTTC. Its protein is CASSANGAWQETQYF.

The chain is built from TRBV11-3 and TRBJ2-7; D assignment may be TRBD1 or TRBD2 (5 bases each). Germline CDR1 and CDR2: SGHNT and YENEEA. Trimming left V 3 bases short and J 2 bases short, with 11 bases between. The CDR3 consists of 14 residues. The CDR3 DNA is TGTGCCAGCAGCTTTTCCAGGGACGCCTACGAGCAGTACTTC. It translates to CASSFSRDAYEQYF.

The chain couples TRBV11-2 to TRBJ1-1; 7 nucleotides match TRBD1. Germline loops: CDR1 SGHAT, CDR2 FQNNGV. This CDR3 is 15 amino acids long. Trimming took 4 bases from V and 5 from J; bases not matched to a gene: 10. The chain's CDR3 is CASSSLRGLRTEAFF. CDR3 DNA: TGTGCCAGCAGCTCCCTCAGGGGGTTGAGAACTGAAGCTTTCTTT.

The CDR3 protein is CAWSVSYLGNQPQHF. The CDR3 nucleotides read TGTGCCTGGAGTGTATCTTACCTAGGCAATCAGCCCCAGCATTTT. V usage is TRBV30 and J usage is TRBJ1-5; D unclear. V lost 0 bases to trimming and J lost 2 bases, with 11 bases between them. Germline-derived CDR1 and CDR2 are GTSNPN and SVGIG (reference sequence). This CDR3 is built from 15 residues.

With regard to this clone: One end of the junction fails to match germline, which may point to a read error. This chain uses TRBV7-3 with TRBJ1-6; 9 nucleotides line up with TRBD1. Germline V gives CDR1 SGHTA, CDR2 FQGTGA. This CDR3 comprises 15 residues. CDR3: CASSVTGQGGEPLHF. DNA of the CDR3: TGTGCCAGCAGCGTAACGGGACAGGGTGGAGAACCCCTCCACTTT.

The V and J genes are TRBV6-5 and TRBJ2-5; D tentatively fits TRBD1 or TRBD2 (6 bases each). Looked up from germline, CDR1 is MNHEY and CDR2 is SVGAGI. The CDR3 totals 14 residues. Trimming took 3 bases from V and 7 from J, leaving 15 bases between them. Written as DNA, the CDR3 is TGTGCCAGCAGTTATGGAGGGGGGTGGGGGACCCAGTACTTC. This sequence encodes CASSYGGGWGTQYF.

The chain carries TRBV6-5 and TRBJ2-5; D ambiguous. Per germline, CDR1 MNHEY and CDR2 SVGAGI. The CDR3 length is 11 residues. V lost 7 bases, J lost 5 bases, and 8 bases lay in between. CDR3 residues: CASTYLETQYF. DNA of the CDR3: TGTGCCAGCACCTATCTGGAGACCCAGTACTTC.

Only one count was recorded for this clone. The rearrangement joins TRBV18 to TRBJ1-5; 8 nucleotides match TRBD1. Germline CDR1 is KGHSH and CDR2 is LQKENI. Losses at the gene ends were 3 bases for V and 5 bases for J; bases not matched to a gene: 6. This CDR3 has 15 residues. The CDR3 bases are TGTGCCAGCTCACCGCAGGGGGCTAGGGATCAGCCCCAGCATTTT. Amino acid sequence: CASSPQGARDQPQHF.

This clone appeared a single time. This chain links TRBV7-9 with TRBJ1-1; D may be TRBD1 (5 bases). V lost 5 bases and J 10 bases, leaving 14 bases between the germline ends. The CDR3 sequence is 12 residues long. In germline, CDR1 is SEHNR, CDR2 FQNEAQ (reference sequence). The CDR3 region is CASSQRGIGAFF. The CDR3 bases are TGTGCCAGCAGCCAGCGGGGGATCGGAGCTTTCTTT.

The CDR3 sequence is CASSSRRADYSGANVLTF. CDR3 DNA sequence: TGTGCCAGCAGTTCCAGGAGGGCAGACTACTCTGGGGCCAACGTCCTGACTTTC. V usage is TRBV25-1 and J usage is TRBJ2-6; a possible D gene is TRBD2 (6 bases). The CDR3 sequence is 18 residues long. Germline CDR1 and CDR2: MGHDK and SYGVNS. Between the trimmed V and J ends, which lost 5 bases and 0 bases, there was a span of 17 bases. Variable domain in full (rest from reference TRBV25-1 and TRBJ2-6): EADIYQTPRYLVIGTGKKITLECSQTMGHDKMYWYQQDPGMELHLIHYSYGVNSTEKGDLSSESTVSRIRTEHFPLTLESARPSHTSQYLCASSSRRADYSGANVLTFGAGSRLTVL.

This clone was detected once. The chain uses TRBV18 and TRBJ2-7; 12 bases match TRBD2. The V and J ends lost 3 bases and 6 bases, in that order; junction bases with no gene match: 3. The CDR3 has 14 residues. Per germline, CDR1 KGHSH and CDR2 LQKENI. This CDR3 reads CASSPKTSGSEQYF. The CDR3 DNA sequence: TGTGCCAGCTCACCCAAGACTAGCGGGAGCGAGCAGTACTTC.

The rearrangement joins TRBV6-6 to TRBJ2-7, with 7 bases aligning to TRBD1. CDR3 length: 14 residues. Germline V gives CDR1 MNHNY, CDR2 SVGAGI (reference sequence). After removal of 8 bases from V and 3 bases from J, the junction contained 10 bases not matched to a gene. For the CDR3, the DNA is TGTGCCAGCCTGGACGTACAGGGGCACTACGAGCAGTACTTC. Its translation: CASLDVQGHYEQYF.

The rearrangement joins TRBV4-1 to TRBJ1-1, with D unclear. Trimming took off 3 bases at V and 5 bases at J, with 10 bases between the two ends. The CDR3 runs to 13 residues. Germline V gene data show CDR1 as MGHRA and CDR2 as YSYEKL. DNA for the CDR3: TGCGCCAGCAGCCAGTACAGTGGAACTGAAGCTTTCTTT. Residues: CASSQYSGTEAFF.

The V and J genes are TRBV18 and TRBJ1-2; D unclear. Germline CDR1 is KGHSH and CDR2 is LQKENI. The CDR3 runs 11 residues. Trimming removed 3 bases at V and 8 bases at J, with 7 bases between. The CDR3 is CASSPEEGYTF. CDR3 nucleotides: TGTGCCAGCTCACCCGAGGAGGGCTACACCTTC. Using reference TRBV18 and TRBJ1-2 for the parts outside the CDR3, the full variable domain is NAGVMQNPRHLVRRRGQEARLRCSPMKGHSHVYWYRQLPEEGLKFMVYLQKENIIDESGMPKERFSAEFPKEGPSILRIQQVVRGDSAAYFCASSPEEGYTFGSGTRLTVV.

This sequence joins TRBV5-8 and TRBJ1-5; D is unclear. This CDR3 is 13 amino acids long. The germline V gene has CDR1 SGHTS and CDR2 YDEGEE. Trimming removed 0 bases at V and 5 bases at J, with 6 bases between. The CDR3 bases are TGTGCCAGCAGCTTGGAGCTTCATCAGCCCCAGCATTTT. Protein sequence: CASSLELHQPQHF.

The chain couples TRBV12-5 to TRBJ2-5; the match to TRBD1 covers 7 bases. This CDR3 is built from 13 residues. V lost 8 bases, J lost 4 bases, and 7 bases stayed unmatched. Germline V CDR1 and CDR2: LGHNT, FRNRAP. The CDR3 sequence: CASKRTGRETQYF. In nucleotides, the CDR3 is TGTGCTAGTAAAAGGACAGGCCGAGAGACCCAGTACTTC.

This chain uses TRBV18 with TRBJ1-3, with 10 bases fitting TRBD1. This CDR3 region has 16 residues. CDR1 KGHSH and CDR2 LQKENI come from the germline V gene. Germline trimming cut 3 bases from V and 4 bases from J; bases unmatched to any gene: 6. Written as DNA, the CDR3 is TGTGCCAGCTCACCTCGACAGGGGGCCTCAGGAAACACCATATATTTT. This encodes CASSPRQGASGNTIYF.

The chain uses TRBV6-5 and TRBJ2-1, with 7 nucleotides matching TRBD1. Germline values: CDR1 MNHEY, CDR2 SVGAGI. The CDR3 consists of 13 residues. The trim removed 6 bases at V and 10 bases at J, leaving 9 bases unmatched. CDR3 bases: TGTGCCAGCAGGCGGACAGGTCTAGGGGAGCAGTTCTTC. This encodes CASRRTGLGEQFF.

The rearrangement uses TRBV29-1 and TRBJ2-2; TRBD1 agrees at 9 bases. V shed 6 bases and J 3 bases; nucleotides not matched to a gene: 5. The germline CDR1 and CDR2 sequences are SQVTM and ANQGSEA. This CDR3 contains 14 residues. The CDR3 loop is CSVKQGADTGELFF. CDR3 DNA sequence: TGCAGCGTCAAACAGGGGGCTGACACCGGGGAGCTGTTTTTT.

The genes are TRBV5-1 and TRBJ2-3, with 8 positions matching TRBD1. Germline assignment: CDR1 SGHRS and CDR2 YFSETQ. Trimming at V came to 0 bases and at J to 0 bases, leaving 9 bases not matched to a gene. This CDR3 region has 18 residues. The CDR3 region is CASSLAPTGDSSTDTQYF. The DNA for the CDR3 is TGCGCCAGCAGCTTGGCCCCGACAGGGGATAGTAGCACAGATACGCAGTATTTT.

The J gene is TRBJ2-3, the V gene TRBV2; D possibly matches TRBD1 or TRBD2 (6 bases each). Trimming took off 5 bases at V and 1 base at J, with 13 bases between the two ends. From germline, CDR1 is SNHLY and CDR2 FYNNEI. The CDR3 has 15 residues. As DNA, the CDR3 is TGTGCCAGCAGTAAGGAGGGGGTGGGCACAGATACGCAGTATTTT. It specifies CASSKEGVGTDTQYF. The variable domain in full, with the rest retrieved from reference TRBV2 and TRBJ2-3, is EPEVTQTPSHQVTQMGQEVILRCVPISNHLYFYWYRQILGQKVEFLVSFYNNEISEKSEIFDDQFSVERPDGSNFTLKIRSTKLEDSAMYFCASSKEGVGTDTQYFGPGTRLTVL.